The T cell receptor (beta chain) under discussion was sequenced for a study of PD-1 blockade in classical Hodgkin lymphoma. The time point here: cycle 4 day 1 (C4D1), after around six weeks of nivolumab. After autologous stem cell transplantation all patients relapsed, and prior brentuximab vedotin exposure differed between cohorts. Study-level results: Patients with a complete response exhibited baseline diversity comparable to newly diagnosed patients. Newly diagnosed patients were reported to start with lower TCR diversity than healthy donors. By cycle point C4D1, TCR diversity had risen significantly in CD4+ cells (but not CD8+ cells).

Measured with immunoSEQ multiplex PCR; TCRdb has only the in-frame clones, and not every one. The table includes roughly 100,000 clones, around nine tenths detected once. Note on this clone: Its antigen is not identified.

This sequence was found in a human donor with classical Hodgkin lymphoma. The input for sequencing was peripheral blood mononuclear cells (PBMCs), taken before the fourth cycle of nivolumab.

In DNA, the CDR3 is TGTGCCAGCAGCTTGGCCGGGACTAGTGCCGGGGAGCTGTTTTTT. As protein: CASSLAGTSAGELFF. This chain uses TRBV5-4 with TRBJ2-2, with TRBD2 matching 8 bases. This CDR3 spans 15 amino acids. The junction had 4 bases not matched to a gene; V was cut back by 0 bases and J by 6 bases. Germline lookup yields CDR1 SGHNT and CDR2 YYREEE (reference sequence). Full variable domain (rest looked up from reference TRBV5-4 and TRBJ2-2): ETGVTQSPTHLIKTRGQQVTLRCSSQSGHNTVSWYQQALGQGPQFIFQYYREEENGRGNFPPRFSGLQFPNYSSELNVNALELDDSALYLCASSLAGTSAGELFFGEGSRLTVL.